This entry concerns a single T cell receptor (beta chain). Its antigen is unknown. These data come from a study of a mutant IDH1 vaccine in newly diagnosed glioma. On the study more broadly: Weeks 1, 3, 5, 7, 11, 15, 19 and 23 were when patients received their eight vaccinations.

Time point specified: week 11, during vaccination. Doses comprised 300 ug of mutant IDH1 20-mer peptide each, plus topical imiquimod. The astrocytomas were IDH1-mutant, ATRX-negative, and WHO grade 3 or 4. Study conclusions and caveats: Changes in top peripheral clonotypes did not appear linked to pseudoprogression.

Germline V gene data show CDR1 as LNHDA and CDR2 as SQIVND (reference sequence). Trimming removed 4 bases from V and 5 bases from J; junction bases left unmatched: 10. This CDR3 contains 15 residues. The table came from immunoSEQ multiplex PCR; TCRdb's copy has only in-frame clones and leaves some out. The sample consists of some 23,000 clones, roughly three quarters of them appearing once. The gene calls are TRBV19 and TRBJ2-7; 8 bases fit TRBD2. Sequencing used peripheral blood mononuclear cells (PBMCs), obtained from a glioma patient whose treatment included an IDH1 peptide vaccine. The source of this sequence is a man aged 18 to 35 with glioma. Some clones in this sample may be carry-over from other donors' samples. In nucleotides, the CDR3 is TGTGCCAGTAGTACCGGGACTAGGGTGGTTGACGAGCAGTACTTC. Its protein is CASSTGTRVVDEQYF.